The 27 T cell receptor beta chains presented below share a single source sample, sequenced in a study of molecular identifiers for immune sequencing clone quantification. TCRdb re-analysed the PCR reads in MiXCR, keeping a single row per CDR3 protein. The sample has 35,000 to 40,000 distinct CDR3 sequences, 15% to 20% seen once. Sequencing was done on a sample of naive CD8+ T cells from blood, with Jurkat cell RNA spiked in. Subset specified: FACS-sorted CD8+CD4-CCR7+CD45RA+ naive T cells. The receptors come from a human donor in good health. Some libraries in this study had Jurkat cell RNA spiked in.

At least ten counts were recorded for this clonotype. The chain combines TRBV20-1 with TRBJ2-7; TRBD2 matches 11 bases. The CDR3 consists of 13 residues. Unmatched junction bases numbered 5, after V lost 5 bases and J lost 5 bases. Germline assignment: CDR1 DFQATT and CDR2 SNEGSKA (reference sequence). This CDR3 reads CSALAGLADEQYF. In DNA, the CDR3 is TGCAGTGCTCTAGCGGGACTAGCGGACGAGCAGTACTTC.

This clonotype showed up many times. This chain links TRBV13 with TRBJ2-7; 9 nucleotides align to TRBD2. Germline V lookup: CDR1 PRHDT, CDR2 FYEKMQ (reference sequence). The CDR3 spans 15 residues. V was clipped by 4 bases and J by 5 bases; unmatched bases: 9. CDR3 region: CASSSSGLATHEQYF. DNA of the CDR3: TGTGCCAGCAGCTCCTCGGGACTAGCAACTCACGAGCAGTACTTC.

This clonotype was observed at least ten times. The CDR3 DNA reads as TGCGCCAGCAGCCAAGGACCGAGGACAGGCACTGAAGCTTTCTTT. Protein product: CASSQGPRTGTEAFF. The chain combines TRBV4-1 with TRBJ1-1, with 7 positions matching TRBD1. Germline V gene lookup returns CDR1 MGHRA and CDR2 YSYEKL. With V trimmed by 1 base and J by 4 bases, 6 bases remained unmatched. The CDR3 loop spans 15 amino acids.

This clonotype was picked up many times. This chain joins TRBV25-1 and TRBJ2-7, with no clear D. V lost 4 bases, J lost 5 bases, and 21 bases lay in between. This CDR3 region has 16 residues. The germline V gene encodes CDR1 MGHDK and CDR2 SYGVNS. The CDR3, as DNA: TGTGCCAGCAGTGGGGGTCCAAGGTCTATGTTCGACGAGCAGTACTTC. Translating gives CASSGGPRSMFDEQYF.

The sample holds many counts of this clonotype. The V and J genes are TRBV5-5 and TRBJ2-3, with 13 positions matching TRBD2. This CDR3 spans 15 amino acids. J gave up 4 bases and V 4 bases, and 3 bases lay outside the gene matches. Germline values: CDR1 SGHKS, CDR2 YYEKEE (reference sequence). CDR3 nucleotide sequence: TGTGCCAGCAGCCGGACTAGCGGGAGCGCAGATACGCAGTATTTT. This gives the protein CASSRTSGSADTQYF.

This clonotype was recorded many times. The chain employs TRBV13 and TRBJ2-5; TRBD2 matches 10 bases. J was trimmed by 5 bases and V by 7 bases; bases with no gene match: 7. This CDR3 spans 14 amino acids. Germline CDR1 and CDR2: PRHDT and FYEKMQ (reference sequence). The CDR3 DNA reads as TGTGCCAGCAACCTAGCGGGAGACTTGGAGACCCAGTACTTC. Its protein is CASNLAGDLETQYF.

This clonotype was seen at least ten times. V is TRBV7-2 and J is TRBJ2-7; D might be TRBD2 (5 bases). The germline CDR1 and CDR2 sequences are SGHTA and FQGNSA. V dropped 2 bases and J dropped 6 bases, with 14 bases sitting between them. The CDR3 covers 14 residues. The CDR3 sequence is CASSLFAVAGEQYF. The DNA for the CDR3 is TGTGCCAGCAGCTTATTTGCAGTTGCGGGCGAGCAGTACTTC.

The sample holds many counts of this clonotype. CDR3 coding DNA: TGTGCCAGCAGCTCGAGGACGCAGCCAATACCCCTCCACTTT. This translates into CASSSRTQPIPLHF. The chain couples TRBV7-9 to TRBJ1-6; no clear D. The germline V gene encodes CDR1 SEHNR and CDR2 FQNEAQ (reference sequence). The CDR3 is made up of 14 amino acids. The V end was cut by 4 bases, the J end by 12 bases, with 16 bases between.

Details on this clonotype: A read error may be the cause here, since a much bigger clone is one base away. This sequence joins TRBV27 and TRBJ2-7; 11 positions agree with TRBD2. The trim removed 6 bases at V and 9 bases at J, leaving 13 bases unmatched. CDR3 length: 15 amino acids. Germline CDR1 and CDR2: MNHEY and SMNVEV (reference sequence). The CDR3 here is CASSRALAGVGVQYF. The CDR3 DNA sequence: TGTGCCAGCAGCCGCGCACTAGCGGGAGTAGGCGTGCAGTACTTC.

This clonotype has at least ten counts. The J gene is TRBJ2-3, the V gene TRBV4-1, with D perhaps being TRBD1 or TRBD2 (5 bases each). The CDR3 has 16 amino acids. Looked up from germline, CDR1 is MGHRA and CDR2 is YSYEKL. V was clipped by 5 bases and J by 0 bases, with 15 bases between them. The CDR3 sequence: CASSYRDPRSTDTQYF. CDR3 in DNA: TGCGCCAGCAGCTACCGGGACCCTCGTAGCACAGATACGCAGTATTTT.

A remark on this clonotype: Given a much more abundant clone one base away, this may be a read error. This chain joins TRBV27 and TRBJ1-6, with D possibly TRBD1 on 6 matching bases. The CDR3 totals 15 residues. CDR1 MNHEY and CDR2 SMNVEV come from the germline V gene (reference sequence). CDR3 loop: CASSAGQSYNSPFHF. The DNA of the CDR3 is TGTGCCAGCAGCGCAGGACAGTCCTATAATTCACCCTTCCACTTT.

The sample holds a few counts of this clonotype. The rearrangement uses TRBV20-1 and TRBJ2-7, with 9 bases fitting TRBD2. The CDR3 runs 15 residues. The J segment lost 1 base and the V segment lost 0 bases, leaving 4 bases of the junction unmatched. Germline loops: CDR1 DFQATT, CDR2 SNEGSKA (reference sequence). In DNA form, the CDR3 reads TGCAGTGCTAGAGATGTAGCGGGAGTATCCTACGAGCAGTACTTC. Translating gives CSARDVAGVSYEQYF.

As to this clonotype: A junction boundary mismatches the germline segment, possibly from a read error. V usage is TRBV29-1 and J usage is TRBJ2-2, with TRBD2 identical over 8 bases. Germline CDR1 reads SQVTM; CDR2 reads ANQGSEA. The CDR3 is made up of 12 amino acids. The CDR3 DNA reads TGCAGCGTGGTTAGCGGGACCGGGGGGCTGTTTTTT. This translates into CSVVSGTGGLFF.

This chain joins TRBV20-1 and TRBJ2-7; TRBD1 matches 7 bases. The CDR3 length is 13 residues. Germline lookup yields CDR1 DFQATT and CDR2 SNEGSKA (reference sequence). J was trimmed by 2 bases and V by 5 bases; bases with no gene match: 6. This CDR3 reads CSASLGQPYEQYF. In DNA form, the CDR3 reads TGCAGTGCTTCACTGGGACAGCCCTACGAGCAGTACTTC.

The chain recombines TRBV14 with TRBJ2-7, with D perhaps matching TRBD2 (5 bases). V lost 1 base and J lost 2, with 15 bases in between. CDR1 is SGHDN, CDR2 FVKESK, per germline. The CDR3 is 16 residues long. CDR3 amino acids: CASSQVWTEVTYEQYF. The CDR3 DNA is TGTGCCAGCAGCCAAGTCTGGACGGAGGTCACCTACGAGCAGTACTTC.

The chain is built from TRBV29-1 and TRBJ2-7; D may correspond to TRBD1 or TRBD2 (5 bases each). CDR1 and CDR2 from the germline V gene are SQVTM and ANQGSEA. The germline V and J ends were trimmed by 6 bases and 0 bases, with 12 bases remaining between them. This CDR3 is 13 amino acids long. CDR3 DNA sequence: TGCAGCGTCAACCGGGACGCCTCCTACGAGCAGTACTTC. It encodes CSVNRDASYEQYF.

In this sample, this clonotype turned up many times. V usage is TRBV20-1 and J usage is TRBJ2-7; the match to TRBD1 covers 10 bases. The V gene end was trimmed by 6 bases and the J gene end by 2 bases; junction bases not matched to a gene: 7. Germline-derived CDR1 and CDR2 are DFQATT and SNEGSKA (reference sequence). The CDR3 totals 14 residues. The CDR3: CSATPGQGPYEQYF. As DNA, the CDR3 is TGCAGTGCCACACCGGGACAGGGGCCCTACGAGCAGTACTTC.

The J gene is TRBJ2-1, the V gene TRBV27; a weak D match, TRBD2 (6 bases). The V and J ends lost 7 bases and 6 bases respectively, with 22 bases between them. Germline CDR1 and CDR2: MNHEY and SMNVEV (reference sequence). This CDR3 region has 16 residues. CDR3 DNA sequence: TGTGCCAGCAAGGACATGACGGGAGTCTGGCTCAATGAGCAGTTCTTC. Residues: CASKDMTGVWLNEQFF.

The sample holds many counts of this clonotype. The chain employs TRBV19 and TRBJ2-1; weak D call: TRBD1 (6 bases). CDR1 is LNHDA and CDR2 is SQIVND in the germline V gene (reference sequence). The CDR3 contains 13 residues. V lost 3 bases and J 7 bases, leaving 10 bases between the germline ends. This CDR3 is CASSIGQLNEQFF. DNA of the CDR3: TGTGCCAGTAGTATTGGACAGCTTAATGAGCAGTTCTTC. The variable domain in full, completed from reference TRBV19 and TRBJ2-1, reads DGGITQSPKYLFRKEGQNVTLSCEQNLNHDAMYWYRQDPGQGLRLIYYSQIVNDFQKGDIAEGYSVSREKKESFPLTVTSAQKNPTAFYLCASSIGQLNEQFFGPGTRLTVL.

This clonotype was detected ten times or more. The CDR3 nucleotides read TGTGCCAGCAGTTTAACAGGGCGGAACACTGAAGCTTTCTTT. As protein: CASSLTGRNTEAFF. V gene TRBV12-3 or TRBV12-4 combines with J gene TRBJ1-1; TRBD1 might be the D (6 bases). Trimming cost V 2 bases and J 1 base, with 8 bases left between them. The CDR3 has 14 amino acids.

This clonotype was observed at least ten times. V usage is TRBV20-1 and J usage is TRBJ1-3; a possible D gene is TRBD1 (5 bases). Germline values: CDR1 DFQATT, CDR2 SNEGSKA (reference sequence). V was clipped by 0 bases and J by 4 bases, with 10 bases between them. The CDR3 consists of 14 residues. CDR3 protein: CSARDLGPGNTIYF. The CDR3 region has the DNA TGCAGTGCTAGAGATCTGGGGCCCGGAAACACCATATATTTT.

This clonotype has only a few counts. A read error may be the cause here, since a much bigger clone is one base away. The chain couples TRBV7-2 to TRBJ2-7; no reliable D call. Germline V lookup: CDR1 SGHTA, CDR2 FQGNSA. The CDR3 spans 15 residues. The CDR3 region has the DNA TGTGCCAGCAGCTTAGACCCAGGTCCTTCCTACGGGCAGTACTTC. This encodes CASSLDPGPSYGQYF.

Turning to this clonotype: Possible read error: a much larger clone is one base away. The genes are TRBV27 and TRBJ2-7; 7 nucleotides agree with TRBD1. CDR3 length equals 14 residues. After removal of 6 bases from V and 4 bases from J, the junction contained 9 bases not matched to a gene. Germline V lookup: CDR1 MNHEY, CDR2 SMNVEV (reference sequence). The CDR3: CASSQEGRGYEQYF. The CDR3 region has the DNA TGTGCCAGCAGCCAGGAAGGCAGGGGGTACGAGCAGTACTTC.

CDR3 coding DNA: TGTGCCAGCAGTTACTCGACAGGCGGCGAGCAGTACTTC. This codes for CASSYSTGGEQYF. The J gene is TRBJ2-7, the V gene TRBV6-5; a weak D match, TRBD1 (6 bases). Germline values: CDR1 MNHEY, CDR2 SVGAGI. The CDR3 consists of 13 residues. The ends were cut back, 0 bases at V and 6 bases at J, with 9 bases in the middle.

This clonotype was observed at least ten times. The rearrangement links TRBV11-2 to TRBJ2-7; D remains ambiguous. With 1 base removed from V and 7 bases from J, the gap between germline ends came to 14 bases. The CDR3 consists of 14 residues. CDR1 and CDR2 (germline): SGHAT, FQNNGV. In nucleotides, the CDR3 is TGTGCCAGCAGCTTAGGAGTCTTAGCCGGGGAGCAGTACTTC. Amino acids: CASSLGVLAGEQYF. Complete variable domain (other parts from reference TRBV11-2 and TRBJ2-7): EAGVAQSPRYKIIEKRQSVAFWCNPISGHATLYWYQQILGQGPKLLIQFQNNGVVDDSQLPKDRFSAERLKGVDSTLKIQPAKLEDSAVYLCASSLGVLAGEQYFGPGTRLTVT.

This clonotype was detected many times. The rearrangement uses TRBV4-3 and TRBJ2-3; D is uncertain. V lost 0 bases and J lost 3, with 16 bases in between. CDR1 and CDR2 from the germline V gene are LGHNA and YSLEER. This CDR3 contains 17 residues. The CDR3 protein is CASSQDRGRLVTDTQYF. CDR3 DNA sequence: TGCGCCAGCAGCCAAGATCGTGGTCGCCTCGTTACAGATACGCAGTATTTT.

The chain carries TRBV4-3 and TRBJ2-7; TRBD1 agrees at 7 bases. Germline trimming cut 1 base from V and 4 bases from J; bases unmatched to any gene: 7. The CDR3 length is 15 residues. From germline, CDR1 is LGHNA and CDR2 YSLEER. The CDR3 loop reads CASSQGTAGGYEQYF. The CDR3 coding sequence is TGCGCCAGCAGCCAAGGTACCGCAGGGGGATACGAGCAGTACTTC.